The 10 T cell receptor beta chains listed next were all sequenced from one sample in a study of CD8 T cells in Susac syndrome. RNA amounts of roughly 0.5 to 1 ug underwent reverse transcription with random hexamers. TCRdb redid the calling of the immunoSEQ multiplex PCR reads with MiXCR, one entry per CDR3 protein. The top ten clones hold about 0.087% of a sample with about 200,000 distinct CDR3 sequences, 90% to 95% of them seen once. The sequenced sample consisted of CD4+ T cells from PBMCs. All receptors derive from a human donor with multiple sclerosis.

The chain combines TRBV4-1 with TRBJ1-2; D is undetermined. The CDR3 extends over 15 amino acids. CDR1 MGHRA and CDR2 YSYEKL come from the germline V gene. V gave up 0 bases and J gave up 8 bases, with 16 bases separating them. CDR3 loop: CASSQDLNRVEGYTF. The DNA for the CDR3 is TGCGCCAGCAGCCAAGATCTGAATAGGGTGGAAGGCTACACCTTC.

V usage is TRBV20-1 and J usage is TRBJ1-1; D might be TRBD1 (6 bases). Looked up from germline, CDR1 is DFQATT and CDR2 is SNEGSKA (reference sequence). V lost 2 bases and J lost 5, with 15 bases in between. The CDR3 sequence is 14 residues long. CDR3 region: CSARPGAVLTEAFF. The CDR3 nucleotides are TGCAGTGCTAGACCAGGGGCAGTTTTAACTGAAGCTTTCTTT.

This rearrangement joins TRBV20-1 to TRBJ2-3; D is ambiguous. Germline CDR1 and CDR2: DFQATT and SNEGSKA (reference sequence). The CDR3 totals 13 residues. Trimming cost V 8 bases and J 1 base, with 13 bases left between them. The CDR3 sequence: CSMWPVGTDTQYF. The CDR3 coding sequence is TGCAGTATGTGGCCAGTTGGCACAGATACGCAGTATTTT.

The chain links TRBV23-1 to TRBJ2-2, with a possible D match to TRBD1 (5 bases). TRBV23-1 is sorted into the ORF group, with uncertain function. This CDR3 is built from 12 residues. Trimming cost V 8 bases and J 5 bases, with 9 bases left between them. The CDR3 here is CASGPGTGELFF. In nucleotides, the CDR3 is TGCGCCAGCGGCCCAGGGACCGGGGAGCTGTTTTTT.

The count of this clonotype is one. The V and J genes are TRBV20-1 and TRBJ1-2; TRBD1 matches 9 bases. The V gene end was trimmed by 4 bases and the J gene end by 5 bases; junction bases not matched to a gene: 5. The CDR3 extends over 13 amino acids. Germline CDR1 reads DFQATT; CDR2 reads SNEGSKA (reference sequence). Written as DNA, the CDR3 is TGCAGTGCTACGACAGGGGGGGCTTATGGCTACACCTTC. It specifies CSATTGGAYGYTF.

This clonotype has only one observation. CDR3 DNA: TGTGCCTGGAGTGTAAGGCCTCTTCCAGCGCCCGGGGAGCAGTTCTTC. Residues: CAWSVRPLPAPGEQFF. The chain uses TRBV30 and TRBJ2-1, with D unclear. V shed 0 bases and J shed 10 bases, with 22 bases lying between them. CDR3 size: 16 residues. Per the germline V gene, CDR1 is GTSNPN and CDR2 is SVGIG (reference sequence).

V is TRBV7-8 and J is TRBJ2-7, with 10 bases lining up with TRBD2. V was clipped by 5 bases and J by 7 bases; unmatched bases: 14. Germline CDR1 SGHVS, CDR2 FQNEAQ. There are 16 residues in the CDR3. The CDR3 loop is CASSLNRAGGPEEQYF. CDR3 sequence (DNA): TGTGCCAGCAGCCTTAACCGAGCGGGAGGGCCGGAGGAGCAGTACTTC.

The rearrangement joins TRBV24-1 to TRBJ1-5; D is unclear. The CDR3 length is 17 residues. The germline V and J ends were trimmed by 4 bases and 0 bases, with 15 bases remaining between them. CDR1 KGHDR and CDR2 SFDVKD come from the germline V gene. The CDR3, as DNA: TGTGCCACCAGTGACTCCGGACGGAAGGATAGCAATCAGCCCCAGCATTTT. The encoded protein is CATSDSGRKDSNQPQHF.

The chain is built from TRBV2 and TRBJ2-7; TRBD1 agrees at 12 bases. In germline, CDR1 is SNHLY, CDR2 FYNNEI. V shed 11 bases and J 6 bases; nucleotides not matched to a gene: 5. This CDR3 comprises 12 residues. The DNA of the CDR3 is TGTGCCGGCGGGACAGGGGGCCTCGAGCAGTACTTC. It encodes CAGGTGGLEQYF.

The chain combines TRBV29-1 with TRBJ2-1; D is possibly TRBD1 (5 bases). Deletions cut 1 base from V and 4 bases from J, with 8 bases between. Per germline, CDR1 SQVTM and CDR2 ANQGSEA. CDR3 length equals 13 residues. CDR3 nucleotide sequence: TGCAGCGTTGAAGCAGGGTGGTACAATGAGCAGTTCTTC. Its protein is CSVEAGWYNEQFF.